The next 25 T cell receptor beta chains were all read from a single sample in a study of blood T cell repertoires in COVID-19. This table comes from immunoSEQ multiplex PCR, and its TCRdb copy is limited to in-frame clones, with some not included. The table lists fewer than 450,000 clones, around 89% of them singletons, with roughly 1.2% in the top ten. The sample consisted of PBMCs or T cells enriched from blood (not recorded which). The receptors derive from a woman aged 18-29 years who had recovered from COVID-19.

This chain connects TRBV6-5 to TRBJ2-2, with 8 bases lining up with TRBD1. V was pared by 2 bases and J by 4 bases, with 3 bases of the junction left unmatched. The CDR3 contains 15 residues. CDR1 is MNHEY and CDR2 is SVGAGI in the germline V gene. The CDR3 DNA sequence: TGTGCCAGCAGTTACGGGCAGGGGGCCACCGGGGAGCTGTTTTTT. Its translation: CASSYGQGATGELFF.

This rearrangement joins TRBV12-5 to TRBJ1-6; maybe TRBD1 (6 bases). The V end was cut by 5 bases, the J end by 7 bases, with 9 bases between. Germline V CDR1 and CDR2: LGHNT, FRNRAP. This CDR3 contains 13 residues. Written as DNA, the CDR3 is TGTGCTAGTGGTCCTCAGGGGAATTCACCCCTCCACTTT. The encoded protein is CASGPQGNSPLHF.

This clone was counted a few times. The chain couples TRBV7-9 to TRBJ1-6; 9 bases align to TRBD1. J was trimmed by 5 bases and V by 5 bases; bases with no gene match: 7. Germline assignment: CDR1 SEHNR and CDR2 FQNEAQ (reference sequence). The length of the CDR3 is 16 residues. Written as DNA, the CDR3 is TGTGCCAGCAGCGGCACGACAGGGGGGGATAATTCACCCCTCCACTTT. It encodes CASSGTTGGDNSPLHF.

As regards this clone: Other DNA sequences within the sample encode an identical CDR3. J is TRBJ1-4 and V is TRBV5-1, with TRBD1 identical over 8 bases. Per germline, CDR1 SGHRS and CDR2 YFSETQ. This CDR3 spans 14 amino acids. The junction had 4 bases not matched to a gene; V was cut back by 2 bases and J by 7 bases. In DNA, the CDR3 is TGCGCCAGCAGCTTCGGACAGGGAGGTGAAAAACTGTTTTTT. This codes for CASSFGQGGEKLFF.

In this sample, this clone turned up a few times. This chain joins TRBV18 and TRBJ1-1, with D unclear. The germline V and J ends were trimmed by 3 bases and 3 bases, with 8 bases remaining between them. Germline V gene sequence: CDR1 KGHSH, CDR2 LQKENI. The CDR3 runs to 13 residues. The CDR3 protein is CASSPRLDTEAFF. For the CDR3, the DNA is TGTGCCAGCTCACCGAGACTGGACACTGAAGCTTTCTTT.

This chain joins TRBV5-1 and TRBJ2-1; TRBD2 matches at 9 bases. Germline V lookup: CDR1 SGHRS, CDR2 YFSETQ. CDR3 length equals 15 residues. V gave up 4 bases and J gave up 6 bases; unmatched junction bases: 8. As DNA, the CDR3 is TGCGCCAGCAGCATTGCCGGGACTAGCATCAATGAGCAGTTCTTC. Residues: CASSIAGTSINEQFF.

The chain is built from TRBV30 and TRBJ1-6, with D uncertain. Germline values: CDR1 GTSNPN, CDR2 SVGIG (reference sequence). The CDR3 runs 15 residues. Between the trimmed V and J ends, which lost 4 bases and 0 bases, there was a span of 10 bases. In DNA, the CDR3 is TGTGCCTGGACGATAGGGAGCTCCTATAATTCACCCCTCCACTTT. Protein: CAWTIGSSYNSPLHF.

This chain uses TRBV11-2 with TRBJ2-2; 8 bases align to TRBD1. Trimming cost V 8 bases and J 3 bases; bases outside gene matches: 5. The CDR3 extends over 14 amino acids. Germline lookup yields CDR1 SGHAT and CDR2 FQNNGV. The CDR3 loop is CASADRAHTGELFF. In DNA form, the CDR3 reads TGTGCCAGCGCGGACAGGGCCCACACCGGGGAGCTGTTTTTT.

CDR3 region: CASRAAGLAGSYEQYF. Written as DNA, the CDR3 is TGTGCCAGTAGAGCCGCCGGACTAGCGGGTTCCTACGAGCAGTACTTC. This chain uses TRBV19 with TRBJ2-7; 11 nucleotides match TRBD2. Germline CDR1 and CDR2: LNHDA and SQIVND (reference sequence). J was trimmed by 1 base and V by 6 bases; bases with no gene match: 8. The CDR3 has 16 amino acids. The variable domain in full, completed from reference TRBV19 and TRBJ2-7, reads DGGITQSPKYLFRKEGQNVTLSCEQNLNHDAMYWYRQDPGQGLRLIYYSQIVNDFQKGDIAEGYSVSREKKESFPLTVTSAQKNPTAFYLCASRAAGLAGSYEQYFGPGTRLTVT.

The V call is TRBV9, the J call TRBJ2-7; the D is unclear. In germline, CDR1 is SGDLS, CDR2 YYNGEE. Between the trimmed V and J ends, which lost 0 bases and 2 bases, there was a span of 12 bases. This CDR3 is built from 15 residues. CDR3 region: CASSVGQFLPYEQYF. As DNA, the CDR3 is TGTGCCAGCAGCGTAGGGCAGTTCCTTCCCTACGAGCAGTACTTC.

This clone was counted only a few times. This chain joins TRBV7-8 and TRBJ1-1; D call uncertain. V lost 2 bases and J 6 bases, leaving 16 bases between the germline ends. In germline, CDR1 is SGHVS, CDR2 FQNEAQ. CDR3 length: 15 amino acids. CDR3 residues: CASSLSPPRVSEAFF. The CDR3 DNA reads TGTGCCAGCAGCTTATCCCCACCGCGAGTCTCTGAAGCTTTCTTT.

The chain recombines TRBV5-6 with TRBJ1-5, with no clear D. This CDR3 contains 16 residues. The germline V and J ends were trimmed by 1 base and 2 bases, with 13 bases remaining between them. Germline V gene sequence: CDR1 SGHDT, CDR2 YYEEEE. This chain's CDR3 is CASSLLGGFGNQPQHF. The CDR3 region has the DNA TGTGCCAGCAGCTTGTTAGGAGGGTTCGGCAATCAGCCCCAGCATTTT. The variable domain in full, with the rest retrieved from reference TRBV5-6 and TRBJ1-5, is DAGVTQSPTHLIKTRGQQVTLRCSPKSGHDTVSWYQQALGQGPQFIFQYYEEEERQRGNFPDRFSGHQFPNYSSELNVNALLLGDSALYLCASSLLGGFGNQPQHFGDGTRLSIL.

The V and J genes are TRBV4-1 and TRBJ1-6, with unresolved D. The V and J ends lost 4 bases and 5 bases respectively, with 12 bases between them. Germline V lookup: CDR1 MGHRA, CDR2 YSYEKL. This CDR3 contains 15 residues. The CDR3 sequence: CASSLAIPDNSPLHF. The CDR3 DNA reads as TGCGCCAGCAGCCTCGCCATTCCAGATAATTCACCCCTCCACTTT.

In nucleotides, the CDR3 is TGTGCCAGCAGCCAAGAGACAGGCCGCCACACTGAAGCTTTCTTT. Its translation is CASSQETGRHTEAFF. The rearrangement links TRBV4-2 to TRBJ1-1; D is perhaps TRBD1 (6 bases). The CDR3 has 15 residues. CDR1 and CDR2 from the germline V gene are LGHNA and YNFKEQ. Trimming left V 0 bases short and J 3 bases short, with 11 bases between.

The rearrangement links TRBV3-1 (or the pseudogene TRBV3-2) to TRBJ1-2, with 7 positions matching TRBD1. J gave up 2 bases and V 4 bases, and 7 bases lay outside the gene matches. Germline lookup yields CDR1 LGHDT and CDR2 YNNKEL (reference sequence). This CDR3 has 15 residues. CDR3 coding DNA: TGTGCCAGCAGCCCCTACAGGGGTAAGAACTATGGCTACACCTTC. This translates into CASSPYRGKNYGYTF.

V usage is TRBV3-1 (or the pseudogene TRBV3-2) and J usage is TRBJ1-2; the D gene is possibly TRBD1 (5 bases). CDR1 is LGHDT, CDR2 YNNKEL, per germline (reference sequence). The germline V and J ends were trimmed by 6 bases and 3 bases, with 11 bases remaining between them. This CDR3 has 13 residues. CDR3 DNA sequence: TGTGCCAGCAGTTCAGACAGCTACTATGGCTACACCTTC. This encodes CASSSDSYYGYTF.

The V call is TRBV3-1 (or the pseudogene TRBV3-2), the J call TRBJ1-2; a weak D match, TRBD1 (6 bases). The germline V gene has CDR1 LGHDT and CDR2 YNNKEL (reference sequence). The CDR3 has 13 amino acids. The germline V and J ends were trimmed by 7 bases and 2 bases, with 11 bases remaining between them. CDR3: CASNFQGNYGYTF. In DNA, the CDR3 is TGTGCCAGCAACTTTCAGGGGAACTATGGCTACACCTTC.

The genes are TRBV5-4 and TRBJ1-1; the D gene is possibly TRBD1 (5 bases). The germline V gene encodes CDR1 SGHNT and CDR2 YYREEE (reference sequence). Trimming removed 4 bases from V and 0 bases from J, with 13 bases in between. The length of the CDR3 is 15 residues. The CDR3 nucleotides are TGTGCCAGCAGCGCGACACAGGCACTGAACACTGAAGCTTTCTTT. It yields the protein CASSATQALNTEAFF.

CDR3 loop: CASSLGRDSSSQYF. The CDR3 DNA follows: TGTGCCAGCAGCTTAGGTAGGGACAGTTCGTCGCAGTACTTC. The chain couples TRBV11-2 to TRBJ2-7, with 7 bases matching TRBD1. Germline V CDR1 and CDR2: SGHAT, FQNNGV. This CDR3 region has 14 residues. J lost 9 bases, V lost 1 base, and 9 bases had no gene match. The full variable domain, completed using reference TRBV11-2 and TRBJ2-7, is EAGVAQSPRYKIIEKRQSVAFWCNPISGHATLYWYQQILGQGPKLLIQFQNNGVVDDSQLPKDRFSAERLKGVDSTLKIQPAKLEDSAVYLCASSLGRDSSSQYFGPGTRLTVT.

The CDR3 sequence: CASSIGQLYTDYGYTF. The CDR3 DNA follows: TGTGCCAGTAGTATTGGGCAGCTCTATACCGATTATGGCTACACCTTC. The chain is built from TRBV19 and TRBJ1-2; no clear D gene. CDR3 length: 16 amino acids. Germline V gene sequence: CDR1 LNHDA, CDR2 SQIVND (reference sequence). V was cut by 3 bases and J by 5 bases, with 19 bases left in between.

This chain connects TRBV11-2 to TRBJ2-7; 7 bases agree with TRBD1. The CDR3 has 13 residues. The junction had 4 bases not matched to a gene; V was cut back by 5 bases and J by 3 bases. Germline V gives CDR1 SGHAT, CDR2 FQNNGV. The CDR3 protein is CASSPDRDYEQYF. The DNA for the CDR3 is TGTGCCAGCAGCCCCGACAGGGACTACGAGCAGTACTTC.

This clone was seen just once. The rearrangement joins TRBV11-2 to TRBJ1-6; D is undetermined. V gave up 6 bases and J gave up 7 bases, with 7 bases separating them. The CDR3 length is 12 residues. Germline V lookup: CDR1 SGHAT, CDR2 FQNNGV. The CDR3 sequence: CASSPENSPLHF. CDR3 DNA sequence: TGTGCCAGCAGTCCAGAAAATTCACCCCTCCACTTT.

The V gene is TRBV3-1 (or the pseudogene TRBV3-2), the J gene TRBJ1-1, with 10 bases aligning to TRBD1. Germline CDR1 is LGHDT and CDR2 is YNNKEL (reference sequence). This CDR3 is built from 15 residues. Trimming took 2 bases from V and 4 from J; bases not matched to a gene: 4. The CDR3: CASSQPRTGGTEAFF. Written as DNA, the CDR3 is TGTGCCAGCAGCCAACCCCGGACAGGGGGCACTGAAGCTTTCTTT.

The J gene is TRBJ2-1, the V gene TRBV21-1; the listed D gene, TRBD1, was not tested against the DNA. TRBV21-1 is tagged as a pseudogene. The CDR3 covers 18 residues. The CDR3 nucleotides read TGTGCCAGCAGCAAAGAAACGAGAGACAGCTTCTCCTACAATGAGCAGTTCTTC. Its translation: CASSKETRDSFSYNEQFF.

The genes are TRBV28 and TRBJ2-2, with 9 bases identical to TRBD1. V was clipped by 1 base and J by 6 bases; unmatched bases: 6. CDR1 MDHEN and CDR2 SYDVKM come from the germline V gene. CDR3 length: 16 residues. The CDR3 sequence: CASSLLGTGLSGELFF. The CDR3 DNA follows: TGTGCCAGCAGTTTATTGGGGACAGGGTTGTCCGGGGAGCTGTTTTTT.